The T cell receptor (beta chain) under discussion was sequenced for a study of Ad26.COV2.S vaccination and SARS-CoV-2 variants. Sequencing used immunoSEQ multiplex PCR; TCRdb keeps in-frame clones, though not all of them. The data hold about 480,000 clones, with approximately 88% observed a single time. This CDR3 contains 16 residues. J lost 7 bases, V lost 1 base, and 9 bases had no gene match. Per germline, CDR1 SGHRS and CDR2 YFSETQ. As for treatment: roughly 20 received Ad26.COV2.S at low or high dose, single or two shots; roughly five received placebo; per-sample allocation not given. At day 63 after the first vaccine or placebo injection, samples were drawn. This clone was detected only once.

The starting material was peripheral blood, obtained in a trial of Ad26.COV2.S vaccine versus placebo. V usage is TRBV5-1 and J usage is TRBJ2-1; 9 nucleotides match TRBD2. This receptor was identified in a person between 18 and 65 years old who received the Ad26.COV2.S COVID-19 vaccine or a placebo. This CDR3 is CASSLIGGSGSNEQFF. In DNA, the CDR3 is TGCGCCAGCAGCTTGATTGGGGGTAGCGGGAGTAATGAGCAGTTCTTC.